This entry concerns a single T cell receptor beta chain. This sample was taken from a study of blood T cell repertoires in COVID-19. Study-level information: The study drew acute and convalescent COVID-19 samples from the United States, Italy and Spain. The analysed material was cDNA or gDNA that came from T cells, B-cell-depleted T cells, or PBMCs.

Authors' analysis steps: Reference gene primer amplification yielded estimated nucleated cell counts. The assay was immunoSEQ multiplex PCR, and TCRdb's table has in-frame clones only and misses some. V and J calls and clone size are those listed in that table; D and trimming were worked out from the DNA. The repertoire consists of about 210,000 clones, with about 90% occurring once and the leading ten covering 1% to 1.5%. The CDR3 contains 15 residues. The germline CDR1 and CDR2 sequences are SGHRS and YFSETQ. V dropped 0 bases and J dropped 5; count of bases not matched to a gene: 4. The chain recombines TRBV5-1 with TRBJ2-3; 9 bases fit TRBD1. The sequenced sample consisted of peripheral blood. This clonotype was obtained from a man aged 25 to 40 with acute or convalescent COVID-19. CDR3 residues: CASSLVGQGLDTQYF. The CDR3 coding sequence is TGCGCCAGCAGCTTGGTAGGACAGGGGCTAGATACGCAGTATTTT.